Each of the 7 T cell receptor beta chains below was sequenced from the same sample in a study of regulatory T cells in long-lasting Graves disease. Time point noted: persistent/refractory GD, antithyroid drugs over 5 years with positive TRAb. The TCR library used RNA extracted from PBMCs. Through Arm-PCR of CDR3 regions and iRepertoire HTBI primers, TCR beta libraries were built. One entry per CDR3 protein, called by TCRdb with MiXCR from the multiplex PCR reads. Here the sample spans about 460,000 distinct CDR3 sequences, about 20% being singletons. The sample was peripheral blood mononuclear cells (PBMCs), taken when the disease was refractory, from a patient treated with antithyroid drugs. The receptors here all came from a female donor with Graves disease.

This clonotype was detected many times. The chain combines TRBV10-3 with TRBJ1-2, with 8 positions matching TRBD1. With 3 bases clipped from V and 8 bases from J, the junction kept 8 bases outside the gene matches. This CDR3 has 14 residues. In germline, CDR1 is ENHRY, CDR2 SYGVKD. The CDR3 protein is CAISDRTDREGYTF. The CDR3 DNA follows: TGTGCCATCAGTGACCGCACGGACAGGGAAGGCTACACCTTC.

This clonotype has a count of ten or more. The genes are TRBV11-2 and TRBJ1-4; TRBD1 aligns across 9 bases. The CDR3 length is 16 residues. V was pared by 3 bases and J by 8 bases, with 10 bases of the junction left unmatched. Germline V lookup: CDR1 SGHAT, CDR2 FQNNGV. CDR3 bases: TGTGCCAGCAGCTTGGGAAATACAGGGGGCTGGGAAAAACTGTTTTTT. Residues: CASSLGNTGGWEKLFF.

This rearrangement joins TRBV30 to TRBJ2-3; 10 bases match TRBD2. Germline trimming cut 3 bases from V and 6 bases from J; bases unmatched to any gene: 3. From germline, CDR1 is GTSNPN and CDR2 SVGIG (reference sequence). The CDR3 has 13 residues. This CDR3 is CAWRGGLADTQYF. The CDR3 DNA follows: TGTGCCTGGAGGGGGGGACTAGCGGATACGCAGTATTTT.

CDR3 in DNA: TGTGCCAGCACCACCCTCGGGAGGGGCTACAATCAGCCCCAGCATTTT. As protein: CASTTLGRGYNQPQHF. This sequence joins TRBV6-1 and TRBJ1-5; D possibly corresponds to TRBD1 (5 bases). V was pared by 7 bases and J by 3 bases, with 19 bases between. CDR1 is MNHNS and CDR2 is SASEGT in the germline V gene. CDR3 length equals 16 residues.

This clonotype has a handful of counts. J is TRBJ2-7 and V is TRBV15; 8 bases are a match to TRBD1. CDR3 length: 16 residues. Germline V CDR1 and CDR2: LNHNV, YYDKDF (reference sequence). With 8 bases clipped from V and 3 bases from J, the junction kept 15 bases outside the gene matches. As DNA, the CDR3 is TGTGCCACCCCCAGGGGGCCAGCCAACTCCCTCTACGAGCAGTACTTC. Its protein is CATPRGPANSLYEQYF.

This clonotype was recorded many times. This chain links TRBV28 with TRBJ1-1; 7 positions match TRBD1. The CDR3 is made up of 15 amino acids. Germline CDR1 reads MDHEN; CDR2 reads SYDVKM. Losses at the gene ends were 3 bases for V and 1 base for J; bases not matched to a gene: 5. The CDR3 DNA follows: TGTGCCAGCAGTTTGGGGGAGGGGGCGAACACTGAAGCTTTCTTT. Translating gives CASSLGEGANTEAFF.

This clonotype was counted only a few times. The chain joins TRBV5-1 to TRBJ2-7, with TRBD2 as a possible D gene (5 bases). Germline V gene lookup returns CDR1 SGHRS and CDR2 YFSETQ. CDR3 length: 13 amino acids. Trimming removed 4 bases from V and 6 bases from J, with 14 bases in between. The CDR3 loop is CASSPSDRGEQYF. The CDR3 DNA reads as TGCGCCAGCAGCCCCTCGGACCGGGGCGAGCAGTACTTC.